The 6 T cell receptor beta chains listed next were all sequenced from one sample in a study of cytomegalovirus exposure and HLA in healthy donors (dated by TCRdb to 2017 to 2019). The method behind the library was the immunoSEQ multiplex PCR assay. The multiplex PCR relied on a mix of 60 forward primers for TCR Vbeta segments and 13 reverse primers for TCR Jbeta segments. TCRdb retrieved this table from immuneACCESS and kept in-frame rearrangements only. Not all clones are present; in checked studies, unresolved V genes account for under half, and no reason is known for the remainder. Present in this sample are 120,000 or so clones, roughly four fifths of which were seen just once. The biggest ten clones account for roughly 6.3% of the sample. Source material: PBMCs. All receptors derive from a woman aged 50 to 60 in good health and CMV-seropositive.

The J gene is TRBJ2-5, the V gene TRBV9, with 8 positions matching TRBD2. The V gene end was trimmed by 0 bases and the J gene end by 2 bases; junction bases not matched to a gene: 3. This CDR3 spans 15 amino acids. Per germline, CDR1 SGDLS and CDR2 YYNGEE. In nucleotides, the CDR3 is TGTGCCAGCAGCGTAGACGCGGGGGGACAAGAGACCCAGTACTTC. Its protein product is CASSVDAGGQETQYF.

The chain is built from TRBV11-3 and TRBJ1-6; TRBD1 matches 10 bases. The germline V gene has CDR1 SGHNT and CDR2 YENEEA. The CDR3 totals 17 residues. Trimming took 6 bases from V and 9 from J; bases not matched to a gene: 14. CDR3 loop: CASRDDRGPPEGSPLHF. The CDR3 coding sequence is TGTGCCAGCAGAGACGACAGGGGGCCTCCTGAGGGTTCACCCCTCCACTTT.

The V gene is TRBV27, the J gene TRBJ1-5; no firm D call. The CDR3 contains 14 residues. From germline, CDR1 is MNHEY and CDR2 SMNVEV (reference sequence). V was clipped by 1 base and J by 2 bases, with 6 bases between them. CDR3: CASSLLRGNQPQHF. The CDR3 nucleotides read TGTGCCAGCAGTTTATTGCGGGGCAATCAGCCCCAGCATTTT.

The chain couples TRBV4-1 to TRBJ1-6, with a weak D call TRBD1 (6 bases). Looked up from germline, CDR1 is MGHRA and CDR2 is YSYEKL. This CDR3 has 16 residues. Between the trimmed V and J ends, which lost 4 bases and 7 bases, there was a span of 17 bases. CDR3 coding DNA: TGCGCCAGCAGCCGCTCCCCGGGGGGGGCGAATTCACCCCTCCACTTT. This encodes CASSRSPGGANSPLHF.

The rearrangement links TRBV6-1 to TRBJ1-2; D call uncertain. The germline gives CDR1 MNHNS, CDR2 SASEGT. The CDR3 covers 12 residues. V was shortened by 7 bases and J by 4 bases, with 10 bases between the two germline ends. The CDR3 loop reads CASTNAGYGYTF. CDR3 bases: TGTGCCAGCACCAACGCCGGCTATGGCTACACCTTC.

This clone was seen more than once but under ten times. The chain couples TRBV4-1 to TRBJ1-1; D is undetermined. CDR3 length: 15 residues. V was trimmed by 0 bases and J by 5 bases, leaving 13 bases between them. The germline CDR1 and CDR2 sequences are MGHRA and YSYEKL. The CDR3: CASSQDEGGWTEAFF. The CDR3 coding sequence is TGCGCCAGCAGCCAAGATGAGGGAGGTTGGACTGAAGCTTTCTTT.